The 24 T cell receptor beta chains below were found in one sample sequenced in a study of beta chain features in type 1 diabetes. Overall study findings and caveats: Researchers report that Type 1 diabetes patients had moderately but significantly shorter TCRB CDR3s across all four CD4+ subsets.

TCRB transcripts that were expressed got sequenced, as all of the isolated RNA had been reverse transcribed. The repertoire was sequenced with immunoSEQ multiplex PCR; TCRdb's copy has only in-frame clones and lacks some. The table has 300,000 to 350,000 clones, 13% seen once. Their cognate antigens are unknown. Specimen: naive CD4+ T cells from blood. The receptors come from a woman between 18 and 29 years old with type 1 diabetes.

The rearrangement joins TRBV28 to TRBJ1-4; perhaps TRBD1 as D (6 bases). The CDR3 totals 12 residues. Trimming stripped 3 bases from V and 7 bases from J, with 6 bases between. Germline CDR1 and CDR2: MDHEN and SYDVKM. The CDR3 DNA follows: TGTGCCAGCAGTTTCAGGGGTGAAAAACTGTTTTTT. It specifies CASSFRGEKLFF.

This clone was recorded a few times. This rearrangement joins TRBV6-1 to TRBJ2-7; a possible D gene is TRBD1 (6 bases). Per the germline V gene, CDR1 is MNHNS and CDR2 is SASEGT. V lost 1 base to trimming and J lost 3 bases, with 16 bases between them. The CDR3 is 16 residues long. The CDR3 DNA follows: TGTGCCAGCAGTGAAGTCTACACAGGGAAGAACTACGAGCAGTACTTC. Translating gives CASSEVYTGKNYEQYF.

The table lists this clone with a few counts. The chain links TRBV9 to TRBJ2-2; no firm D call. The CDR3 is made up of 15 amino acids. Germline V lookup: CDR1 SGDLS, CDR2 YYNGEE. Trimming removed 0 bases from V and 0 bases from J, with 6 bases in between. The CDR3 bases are TGTGCCAGCAGCGTAGAGCACTCGAACACCGGGGAGCTGTTTTTT. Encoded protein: CASSVEHSNTGELFF.

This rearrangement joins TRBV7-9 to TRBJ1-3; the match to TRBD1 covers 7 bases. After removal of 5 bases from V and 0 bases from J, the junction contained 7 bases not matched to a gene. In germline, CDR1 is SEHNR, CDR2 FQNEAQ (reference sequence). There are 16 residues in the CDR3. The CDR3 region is CASSEDRVPSGNTIYF. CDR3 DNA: TGTGCCAGCAGCGAAGACAGGGTCCCCTCTGGAAACACCATATATTTT. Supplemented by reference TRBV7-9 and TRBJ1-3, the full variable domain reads DTGVSQNPRHKITKRGQNVTFRCDPISEHNRLYWYRQTLGQGPEFLTYFQNEAQLEKSRLLSDRFSAERPKGSFSTLEIQRTEQGDSAMYLCASSEDRVPSGNTIYFGEGSWLTVV.

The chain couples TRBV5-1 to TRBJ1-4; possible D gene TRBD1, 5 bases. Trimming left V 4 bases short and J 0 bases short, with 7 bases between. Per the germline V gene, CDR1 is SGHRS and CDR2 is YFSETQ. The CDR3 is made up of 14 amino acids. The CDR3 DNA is TGCGCCAGCAGCGCGACAGCAACTAATGAAAAACTGTTTTTT. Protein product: CASSATATNEKLFF.

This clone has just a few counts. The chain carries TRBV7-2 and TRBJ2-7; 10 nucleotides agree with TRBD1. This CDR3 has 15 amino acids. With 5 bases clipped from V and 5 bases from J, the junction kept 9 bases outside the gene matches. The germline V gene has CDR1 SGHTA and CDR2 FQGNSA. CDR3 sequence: CASSTPPGQGHEQYF. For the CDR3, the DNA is TGTGCCAGCAGCACCCCCCCGGGACAGGGGCACGAGCAGTACTTC.

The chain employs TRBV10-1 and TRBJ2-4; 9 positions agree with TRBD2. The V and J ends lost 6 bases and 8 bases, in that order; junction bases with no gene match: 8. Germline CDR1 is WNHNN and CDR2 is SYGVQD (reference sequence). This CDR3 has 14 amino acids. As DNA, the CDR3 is TGCGCCAGCAGCCTGGGACTAGCTGGGGACATTCAGTACTTC. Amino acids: CASSLGLAGDIQYF.

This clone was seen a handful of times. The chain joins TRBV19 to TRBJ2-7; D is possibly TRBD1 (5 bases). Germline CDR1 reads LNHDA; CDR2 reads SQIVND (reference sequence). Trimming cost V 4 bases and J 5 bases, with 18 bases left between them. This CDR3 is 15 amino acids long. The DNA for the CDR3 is TGTGCCAGTAGTACCACGACAGCCGGTCGCCACGAGCAGTACTTC. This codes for CASSTTTAGRHEQYF.

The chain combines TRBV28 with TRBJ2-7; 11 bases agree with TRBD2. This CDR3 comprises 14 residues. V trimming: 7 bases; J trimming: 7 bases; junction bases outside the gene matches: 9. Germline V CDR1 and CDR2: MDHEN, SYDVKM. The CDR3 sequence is CASNTLAGVGEQYF. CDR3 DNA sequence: TGTGCCAGCAATACACTAGCGGGAGTGGGGGAGCAGTACTTC.

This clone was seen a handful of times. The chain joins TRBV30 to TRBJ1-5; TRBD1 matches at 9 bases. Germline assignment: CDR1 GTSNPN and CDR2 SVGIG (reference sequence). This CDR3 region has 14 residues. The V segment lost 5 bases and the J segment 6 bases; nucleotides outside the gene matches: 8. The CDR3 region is CAWAGQGLSQPQHF. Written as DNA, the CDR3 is TGTGCCTGGGCCGGACAGGGGCTAAGTCAGCCCCAGCATTTT.

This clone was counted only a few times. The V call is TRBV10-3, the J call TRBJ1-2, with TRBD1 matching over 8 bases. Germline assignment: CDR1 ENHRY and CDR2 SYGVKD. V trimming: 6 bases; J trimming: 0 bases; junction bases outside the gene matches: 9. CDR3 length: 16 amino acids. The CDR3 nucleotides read TGTGCCATCAGCGGGACAGGAATGTTAGCTAACTATGGCTACACCTTC. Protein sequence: CAISGTGMLANYGYTF.

Here the CDR3 reads CSVAGTGGGTDTQYF. The CDR3 DNA follows: TGCAGCGTAGCCGGGACAGGGGGTGGTACAGATACGCAGTATTTT. The chain couples TRBV29-1 to TRBJ2-3; 11 positions match TRBD1. The trim removed 6 bases at V and 3 bases at J, leaving 8 bases unmatched. The CDR3 is 15 amino acids. Germline-derived CDR1 and CDR2 are SQVTM and ANQGSEA.

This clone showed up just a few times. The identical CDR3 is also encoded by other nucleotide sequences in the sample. The CDR3 reads CASSLQGYGYTF. Written as DNA, the CDR3 is TGTGCCAGCAGTTTACAGGGGTATGGCTACACCTTC. V usage is TRBV28 and J usage is TRBJ1-2, with TRBD1 as a possible D gene (6 bases). Germline CDR1 and CDR2: MDHEN and SYDVKM. This CDR3 comprises 12 residues. Trimming removed 2 bases from V and 5 bases from J, with 6 bases in between.

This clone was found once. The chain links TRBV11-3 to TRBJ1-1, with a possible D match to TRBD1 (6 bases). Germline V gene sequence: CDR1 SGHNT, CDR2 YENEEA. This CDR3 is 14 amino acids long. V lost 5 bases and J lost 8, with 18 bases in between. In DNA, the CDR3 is TGTGCCAGCAGCCCAACCGGGGGGCAGCAAGAAGCTTTCTTT. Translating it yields CASSPTGGQQEAFF. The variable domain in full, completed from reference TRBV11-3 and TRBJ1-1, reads EAGVVQSPRYKIIEKKQPVAFWCNPISGHNTLYWYLQNLGQGPELLIRYENEEAVDDSQLPKDRFSAERLKGVDSTLKIQPAELGDSAVYLCASSPTGGQQEAFFGQGTRLTVV.

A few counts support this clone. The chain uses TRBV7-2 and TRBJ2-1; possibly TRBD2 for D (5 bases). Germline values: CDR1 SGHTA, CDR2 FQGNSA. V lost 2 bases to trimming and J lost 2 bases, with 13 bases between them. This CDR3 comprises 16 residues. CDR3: CASSLRRAVTYNEQFF. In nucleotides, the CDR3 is TGTGCCAGCAGCTTACGGCGGGCGGTCACCTACAATGAGCAGTTCTTC.

The CDR3: CASSRPGQASYEQYF. Written as DNA, the CDR3 is TGTGCCAGCTCACGGCCGGGACAGGCCTCCTACGAGCAGTACTTC. The chain couples TRBV18 to TRBJ2-7; 8 positions match TRBD1. Germline V gene sequence: CDR1 KGHSH, CDR2 LQKENI. The CDR3 is 15 residues long. V gave up 4 bases and J gave up 0 bases; unmatched junction bases: 5.

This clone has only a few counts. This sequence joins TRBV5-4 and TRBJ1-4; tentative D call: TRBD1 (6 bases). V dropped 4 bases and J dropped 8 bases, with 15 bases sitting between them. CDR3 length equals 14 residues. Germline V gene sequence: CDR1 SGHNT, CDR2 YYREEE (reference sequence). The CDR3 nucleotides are TGTGCCAGCAGCACCTACAGGGACGGGGAAAAACTGTTTTTT. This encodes CASSTYRDGEKLFF.

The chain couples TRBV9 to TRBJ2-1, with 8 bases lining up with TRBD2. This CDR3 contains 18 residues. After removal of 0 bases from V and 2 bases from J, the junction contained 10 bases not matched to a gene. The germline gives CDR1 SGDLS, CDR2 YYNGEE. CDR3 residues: CASSVAQPGLGAYNEQFF. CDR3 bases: TGTGCCAGCAGCGTAGCCCAACCGGGACTAGGGGCCTACAATGAGCAGTTCTTC.

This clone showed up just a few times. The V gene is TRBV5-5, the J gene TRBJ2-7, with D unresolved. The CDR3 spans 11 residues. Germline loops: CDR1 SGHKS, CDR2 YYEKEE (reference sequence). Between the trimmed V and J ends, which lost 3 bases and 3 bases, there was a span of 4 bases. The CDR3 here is CASSSNYEQYF. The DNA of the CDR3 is TGTGCCAGCAGCTCAAACTACGAGCAGTACTTC. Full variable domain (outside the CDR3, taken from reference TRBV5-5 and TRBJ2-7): DAGVTQSPTHLIKTRGQQVTLRCSPISGHKSVSWYQQVLGQGPQFIFQYYEKEERGRGNFPDRFSARQFPNYSSELNVNALLLGDSALYLCASSSNYEQYFGPGTRLTVT.

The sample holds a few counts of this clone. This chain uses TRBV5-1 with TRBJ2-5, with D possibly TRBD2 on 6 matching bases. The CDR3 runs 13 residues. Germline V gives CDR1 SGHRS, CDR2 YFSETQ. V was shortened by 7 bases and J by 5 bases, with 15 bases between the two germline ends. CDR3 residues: CASSMTSQETQYF. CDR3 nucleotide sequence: TGCGCCAGCTCTATGACTAGTCAGGAGACCCAGTACTTC.

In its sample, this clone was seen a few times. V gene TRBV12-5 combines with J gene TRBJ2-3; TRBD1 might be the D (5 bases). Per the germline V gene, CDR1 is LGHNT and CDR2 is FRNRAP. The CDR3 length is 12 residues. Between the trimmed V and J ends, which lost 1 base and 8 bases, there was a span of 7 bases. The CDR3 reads CASGLGTSTQYF. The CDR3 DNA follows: TGTGCTAGTGGTTTGGGGACATCTACGCAGTATTTT.

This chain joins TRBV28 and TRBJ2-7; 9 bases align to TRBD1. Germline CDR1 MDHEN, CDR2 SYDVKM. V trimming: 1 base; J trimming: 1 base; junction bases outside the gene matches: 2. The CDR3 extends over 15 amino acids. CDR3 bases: TGTGCCAGCAGTTTATATGGGACAGGGTCCTACGAGCAGTACTTC. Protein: CASSLYGTGSYEQYF.

The DNA of the CDR3 is TGTGCCTGGATGCGGTGGGGGGGGGCTAAAGAGACCCAGTACTTC. This gives the protein CAWMRWGGAKETQYF. J is TRBJ2-5 and V is TRBV30; TRBD2 is a possible D gene (7 bases). Germline values: CDR1 GTSNPN, CDR2 SVGIG (reference sequence). V lost 4 bases, J lost 3 bases, and 18 bases lay in between. This CDR3 comprises 15 residues.

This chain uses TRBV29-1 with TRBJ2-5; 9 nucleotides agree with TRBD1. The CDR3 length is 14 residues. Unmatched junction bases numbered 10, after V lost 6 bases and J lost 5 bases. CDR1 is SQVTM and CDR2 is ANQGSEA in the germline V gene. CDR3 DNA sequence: TGCAGCGTAGTACAGGGGGCAGGAGGGGAGACCCAGTACTTC. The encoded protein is CSVVQGAGGETQYF.